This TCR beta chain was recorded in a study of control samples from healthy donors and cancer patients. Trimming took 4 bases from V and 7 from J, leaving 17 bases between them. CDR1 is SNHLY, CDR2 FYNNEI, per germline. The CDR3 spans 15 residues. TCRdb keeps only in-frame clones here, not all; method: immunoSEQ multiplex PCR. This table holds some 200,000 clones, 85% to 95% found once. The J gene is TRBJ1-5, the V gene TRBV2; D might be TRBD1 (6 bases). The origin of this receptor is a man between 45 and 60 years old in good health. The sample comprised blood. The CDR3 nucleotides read TGTGCCAGCAGTGGGGGTGCGGGGGGCCGGCAGCCCCAGCATTTT. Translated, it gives CASSGGAGGRQPQHF.